This TCR beta chain was found in a study of human T cells and chemical hapten exposure. This clonotype was counted many times. In the authors' methods: The median was roughly 100,000 TCRs per sample, ranging 23,224 to 690,600. TCRdb re-derived calls from the 5' RACE reads in MiXCR, one entry per CDR3 protein. The V and J calls were not made by the authors but by TCRdb's processing. The sample gives approximately 80,000 distinct CDR3 sequences, more than 15% of which show up once; nearly 7% is in the top ten. RNA extraction used unfractionated whole blood as the source of total RNA. This receptor was identified in a female donor in good health.

CDR3 sequence: CASSFQYF. In DNA form, the CDR3 reads TGTGCCAGCAGTTTTCAGTATTTT. The rearrangement joins TRBV27 to TRBJ2-3; D gene ambiguous. Germline CDR1 is MNHEY and CDR2 is SMNVEV (reference sequence). The CDR3 is 8 residues long. Trimming stripped 3 bases from V and 12 bases from J, with 1 base between.